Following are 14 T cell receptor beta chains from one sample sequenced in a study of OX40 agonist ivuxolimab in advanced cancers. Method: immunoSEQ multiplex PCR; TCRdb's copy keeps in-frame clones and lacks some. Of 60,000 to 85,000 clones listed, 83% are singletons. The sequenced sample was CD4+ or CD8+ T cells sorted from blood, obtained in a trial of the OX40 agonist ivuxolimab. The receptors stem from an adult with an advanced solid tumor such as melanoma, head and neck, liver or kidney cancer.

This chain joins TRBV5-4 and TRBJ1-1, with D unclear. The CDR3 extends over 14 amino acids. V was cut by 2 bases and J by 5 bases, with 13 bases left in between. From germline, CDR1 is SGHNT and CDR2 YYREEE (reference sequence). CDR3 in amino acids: CASSLIGIRTEAFF. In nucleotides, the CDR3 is TGTGCCAGCAGCTTAATAGGGATCCGAACTGAAGCTTTCTTT.

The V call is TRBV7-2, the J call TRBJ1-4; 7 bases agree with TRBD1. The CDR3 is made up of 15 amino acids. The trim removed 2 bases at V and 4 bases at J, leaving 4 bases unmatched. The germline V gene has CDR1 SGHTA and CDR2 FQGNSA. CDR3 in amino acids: CASSLPTGDNEKLFF. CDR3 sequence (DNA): TGTGCCAGCAGCTTACCCACAGGGGATAATGAAAAACTGTTTTTT.

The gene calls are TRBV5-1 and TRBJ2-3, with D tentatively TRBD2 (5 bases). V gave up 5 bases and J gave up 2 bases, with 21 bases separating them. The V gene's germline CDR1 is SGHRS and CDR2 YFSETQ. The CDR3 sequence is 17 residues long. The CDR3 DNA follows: TGCGCCAGCAGTGCTCCAAGCGGCAGCTCCCCCACAGATACGCAGTATTTT. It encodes CASSAPSGSSPTDTQYF.

The CDR3 spells CASSPMTALAKNIQYF. The CDR3, as DNA: TGTGCCAGCTCACCAATGACAGCTCTAGCCAAAAACATTCAGTACTTC. The genes are TRBV18 and TRBJ2-4; a possible D gene is TRBD1 (5 bases). Trimming pared 2 bases from V and 0 bases from J, leaving 11 bases between. The germline gives CDR1 KGHSH, CDR2 LQKENI. CDR3 length: 16 residues.

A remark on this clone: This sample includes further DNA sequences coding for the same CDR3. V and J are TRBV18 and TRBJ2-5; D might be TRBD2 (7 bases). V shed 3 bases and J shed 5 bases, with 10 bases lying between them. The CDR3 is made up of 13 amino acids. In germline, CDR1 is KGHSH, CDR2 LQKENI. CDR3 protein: CASSPRGGETQYF. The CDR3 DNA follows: TGTGCCAGCTCACCCAGGGGAGGGGAGACCCAGTACTTC.

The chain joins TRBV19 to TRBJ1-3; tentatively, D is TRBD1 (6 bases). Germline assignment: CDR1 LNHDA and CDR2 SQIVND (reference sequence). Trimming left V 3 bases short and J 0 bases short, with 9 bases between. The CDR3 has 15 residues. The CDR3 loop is CASSIPGHSGNTIYF. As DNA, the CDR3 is TGTGCCAGTAGTATTCCGGGACACTCTGGAAACACCATATATTTT.

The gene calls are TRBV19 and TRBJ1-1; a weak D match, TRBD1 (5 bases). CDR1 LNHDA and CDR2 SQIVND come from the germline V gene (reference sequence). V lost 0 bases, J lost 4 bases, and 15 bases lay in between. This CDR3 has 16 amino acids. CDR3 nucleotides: TGTGCCAGTAGTATAGAATGGGGGGACTATGGCACTGAAGCTTTCTTT. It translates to CASSIEWGDYGTEAFF.

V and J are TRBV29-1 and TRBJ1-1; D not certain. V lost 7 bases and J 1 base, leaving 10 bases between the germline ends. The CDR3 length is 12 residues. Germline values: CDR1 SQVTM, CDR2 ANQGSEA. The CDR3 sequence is CSAADGNTEAFF. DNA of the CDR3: TGCAGCGCCGCCGACGGGAACACTGAAGCTTTCTTT.

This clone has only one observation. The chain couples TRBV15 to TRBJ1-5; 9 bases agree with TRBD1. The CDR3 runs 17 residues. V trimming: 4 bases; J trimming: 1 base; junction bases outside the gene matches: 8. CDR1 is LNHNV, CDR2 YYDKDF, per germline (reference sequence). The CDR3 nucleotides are TGTGCCACCAGCATGCCCGGGACAGGGCTGAGCAATCAGCCCCAGCATTTT. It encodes CATSMPGTGLSNQPQHF.

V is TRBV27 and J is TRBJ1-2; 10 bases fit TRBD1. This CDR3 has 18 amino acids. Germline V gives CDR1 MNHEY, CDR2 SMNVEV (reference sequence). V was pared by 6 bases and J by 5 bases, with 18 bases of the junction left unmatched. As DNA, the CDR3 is TGTGCCAGCAGACTAGGGACGGGACAGGGGTCCCGTTATTATGGCTACACCTTC. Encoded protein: CASRLGTGQGSRYYGYTF.

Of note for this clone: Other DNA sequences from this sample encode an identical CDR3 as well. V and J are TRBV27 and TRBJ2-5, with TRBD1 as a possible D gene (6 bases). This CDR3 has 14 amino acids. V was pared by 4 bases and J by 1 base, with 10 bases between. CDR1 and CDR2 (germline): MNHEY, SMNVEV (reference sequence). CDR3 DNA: TGTGCCAGCAGTTACCGAGGGGGCCAAGAGACCCAGTACTTC. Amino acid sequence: CASSYRGGQETQYF.

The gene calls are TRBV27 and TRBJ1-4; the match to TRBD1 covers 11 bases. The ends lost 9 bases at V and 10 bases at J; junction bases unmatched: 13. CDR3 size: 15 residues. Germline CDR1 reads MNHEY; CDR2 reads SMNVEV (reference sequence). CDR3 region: CASSPTGTGGGKLFF. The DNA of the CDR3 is TGTGCCAGTTCCCCCACCGGGACAGGGGGTGGAAAACTGTTTTTT.

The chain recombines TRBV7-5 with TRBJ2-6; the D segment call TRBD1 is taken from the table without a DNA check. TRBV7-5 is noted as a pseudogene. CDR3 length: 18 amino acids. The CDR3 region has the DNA TGTGTCAGAAGCTTAGTAAGGGACAGCCGCTCTGGGGCCAACGTCCTGACTTTC. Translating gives CVRSLVRDSRSGANVLTF.

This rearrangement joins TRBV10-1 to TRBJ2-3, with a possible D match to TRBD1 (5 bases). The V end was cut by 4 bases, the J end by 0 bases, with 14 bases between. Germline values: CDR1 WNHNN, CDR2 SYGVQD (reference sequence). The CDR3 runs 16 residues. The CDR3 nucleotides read TGCGCCAGCAGTGGTTTGACAGCCACTAGCACAGATACGCAGTATTTT. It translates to CASSGLTATSTDTQYF.